Below are 5 T cell receptor beta chains sequenced from a single sample in a study of CD8 T cells in Susac syndrome. Reverse transcription used about 0.45 to 1 ug RNA and random hexamers. TCRdb itself ran the immunoSEQ multiplex PCR reads through MiXCR, one entry per CDR3 protein. The table includes fewer than 350,000 distinct CDR3 sequences, 92% detected once. What was sequenced was CD4+ T cells from PBMCs. The receptors shown here come from a human donor with multiple sclerosis.

The V call is TRBV11-3, the J call TRBJ2-6; TRBD1 matches 9 bases. J lost 2 bases, V lost 2 bases, and 4 bases had no gene match. The CDR3 runs 17 residues. Germline values: CDR1 SGHNT, CDR2 YENEEA. The CDR3 DNA reads TGTGCCAGCAGCTTAAGCGGACAGGGGACTGGGGCCAACGTCCTGACTTTC. This codes for CASSLSGQGTGANVLTF.

The chain is built from TRBV10-1 and TRBJ1-6; D not resolved. The germline CDR1 and CDR2 sequences are WNHNN and SYGVQD (reference sequence). Trimming took off 5 bases at V and 5 bases at J, with 10 bases between the two ends. The CDR3 totals 14 residues. The CDR3 loop is CASSSSPDNSPLHF. Here the CDR3 DNA reads TGCGCCAGCAGTTCCTCACCAGATAATTCACCCCTCCACTTT.

This clonotype has only one observation. This chain uses TRBV12-3 or TRBV12-4 with TRBJ2-1; perhaps TRBD2 as D (7 bases). V lost 3 bases to trimming and J lost 8 bases, with 14 bases between them. This CDR3 has 14 residues. CDR3 nucleotide sequence: TGTGCCAGCAGTTTTGGGGGAGGGGGAGATGAGCAGTTCTTC. Its protein is CASSFGGGGDEQFF.

The chain couples TRBV20-1 to TRBJ2-1, with 7 positions matching TRBD2. The CDR3 is 15 residues long. With V trimmed by 5 bases and J by 1 base, 8 bases remained unmatched. Looked up from germline, CDR1 is DFQATT and CDR2 is SNEGSKA (reference sequence). The CDR3 is CSAPSGTLSYNEQFF. The CDR3 region has the DNA TGCAGTGCTCCGAGCGGGACCTTATCCTACAATGAGCAGTTCTTC.

V usage is TRBV20-1 and J usage is TRBJ1-4; D ambiguous. Trimming left V 3 bases short and J 8 bases short, with 7 bases between. CDR3 length: 11 amino acids. Germline V gene sequence: CDR1 DFQATT, CDR2 SNEGSKA (reference sequence). The DNA for the CDR3 is TGCAGTGCTAGCTCGAGGGAAAAACTGTTTTTT. Translation: CSASSREKLFF.